These T cell receptor beta chains were read from a single sample in a study of metastatic and nonmetastatic thyroid tumors. TCRdb reanalyzed the PCR reads with MiXCR. The profile covers approximately 35,000 clones, with roughly 20% appearing a single time and less than 4% taken by the ten largest. Sample: tumor tissue. These receptors all come from a male donor with papillary thyroid cancer or a benign thyroid nodule (not recorded which). Some clones in this sample may be carry-over from other donors' samples. Both conserved end residues are part of each CDR3. A D gene is named only where the DNA matches it firmly. Expanded clones get a size class; other rows say once, few or many, or leave the size out.

15 | TRBJ1-2 | TRBV7-2 | NA | many | CASSATGTTNYGYTF | TGTGCCAGCAGCGCTACCGGGACAACTAACTATGGCTACACCTTC
12 | TRBJ2-3 | TRBV6-2/TRBV6-3 | NA | many | CASSFSGDTQYF | TGTGCCAGCAGTTTCTCAGGGGATACGCAGTATTTT
14 | TRBJ2-3 | TRBV12-3/TRBV12-4 | TRBD2 | many | CASSKAGGRDTQYF | TGTGCCAGCAGTAAAGCGGGAGGACGGGATACGCAGTATTTT
16 | TRBJ2-7 | TRBV18 | TRBD1 | NA | CASSPSGQEYSYEQYF | TGTGCCAGCTCACCATCCGGACAGGAGTACTCCTACGAGCAGTACTTC
16 | TRBJ1-5 | TRBV30 | TRBD1 | NA | CAWSGGTGGFVQPQHF | TGTGCCTGGAGTGGCGGGACAGGGGGATTCGTTCAGCCCCAGCATTTT
17 | TRBJ2-2 | TRBV19 | TRBD2 | many | CASSIKASGSRPGELFF | TGTGCCAGTAGTATCAAGGCTAGCGGGAGTAGGCCCGGGGAGCTGTTTTTT
13 | TRBJ2-7 | TRBV6-1 | TRBD2 | NA | CASIGTSGYEQYF | TGTGCCAGCATTGGGACTAGCGGCTACGAGCAGTACTTC
15 | TRBJ2-7 | TRBV6-1 | TRBD1 | NA | CASSSGQELSYEQYF | TGTGCCAGCAGTTCGGGACAGGAGTTATCCTACGAGCAGTACTTC
15 | TRBJ2-3 | TRBV7-3 | NA | many | CASSLIGAPTDTQYF | TGTGCCAGCAGCTTAATAGGGGCTCCCACAGATACGCAGTATTTT
14 | TRBJ2-7 | TRBV5-8 | NA | once | CASSLEAETYEQYF | TGTGCCAGCAGCTTAGAGGCGGAAACCTATGAGCAGTACTTC
12 | TRBJ2-7 | TRBV10-2 | NA | few | CASSEGLVEQYF | TGCGCCAGCAGTGAAGGGTTGGTCGAGCAGTACTTC
12 | TRBJ2-2 | TRBV2 | NA | many | CASSKDTGELFF | TGTGCCAGCAGCAAGGACACCGGGGAGCTGTTTTTT
14 | TRBJ2-7 | TRBV5-1 | NA | NA | CASSLGLMAYEQYF | TGCGCCAGCAGCTTGGGGCTAATGGCCTACGAGCAGTACTTC
15 | TRBJ1-1 | TRBV18 | NA | many | CASSPVGGTYTEAFF | TGTGCCAGCTCACCAGTTGGGGGGACCTACACTGAAGCTTTCTTT
14 | TRBJ1-1 | TRBV11-2 | NA | many | CASSSVGPSVEAFF | TGTGCCAGCAGCTCCGTCGGACCGAGCGTTGAAGCTTTCTTT
15 | TRBJ2-2 | TRBV12-3/TRBV12-4 | NA | many | CASSLAGVGTGELFF | TGTGCCAGCAGTTTAGCTGGTGTCGGCACCGGGGAGCTGTTTTTT
14 | TRBJ1-1 | TRBV6-1 | TRBD1 | few | CASNAGTGFTEAFF | TGTGCCAGCAATGCCGGGACAGGGTTTACTGAAGCTTTCTTT
13 | TRBJ2-1 | TRBV6-5 | NA | many | CASSYSLGNEQFF | TGTGCCAGCAGTTACTCGTTGGGAAATGAGCAGTTCTTC
13 | TRBJ2-7 | TRBV27 | NA | few | CASRISGDHEQYF | TGTGCCAGCAGAATTTCAGGGGACCACGAGCAGTACTTC
15 | TRBJ2-7 | TRBV7-2 | NA | medium-sized | CASSLEWTQAYEQYF | TGTGCCAGCAGCTTAGAGTGGACGCAAGCCTACGAGCAGTACTTC
14 | TRBJ2-3 | TRBV20-1 | TRBD2 | many | CSARYPSGINTQYF | TGCAGTGCTAGATACCCTAGCGGGATAAATACGCAGTATTTT
14 | TRBJ1-1 | TRBV6-2/TRBV6-3 | NA | many | CASKRTEVNTEAFF | TGTGCCAGCAAGCGGACTGAGGTGAACACTGAAGCTTTCTTT
16 | TRBJ1-2 | TRBV6-4 | TRBD1 | NA | CASMGYRTGEFYGYTF | TGTGCCAGCATGGGTTATAGGACAGGCGAATTCTATGGCTACACCTTC
14 | TRBJ2-1 | TRBV7-2 | NA | many | CASSSPTSRGEQFF | TGTGCCAGCAGCTCCCCGACTAGTCGAGGTGAGCAGTTCTTC
14 | TRBJ2-1 | TRBV5-1 | TRBD2 | many | CASTYLAGYNEQFF | TGCGCCAGCACATATCTAGCGGGTTACAATGAGCAGTTCTTC
16 | TRBJ2-1 | TRBV6-2/TRBV6-3 | NA | medium-sized | CASSPPLAGLPNEQFF | TGTGCCAGCAGCCCCCCCCTGGCGGGACTCCCCAATGAGCAGTTCTTC
10 | TRBJ2-1 | TRBV28 | NA | many | CASGYNEQFF | TGTGCCAGTGGGTACAATGAGCAGTTCTTC
15 | TRBJ2-3 | TRBV9 | NA | many | CASSVEQASTDTQYF | TGTGCCAGCAGCGTAGAACAGGCTAGCACAGATACGCAGTATTTT
14 | TRBJ2-3 | TRBV20-1 | NA | NA | CSARSMRSTDTRYF | TGCAGTGCTAGGAGTATGCGCTCCACGGATACGCGGTATTTT
13 | TRBJ2-7 | TRBV6-2/TRBV6-3 | NA | NA | CASSSERAYEQYF | TGTGCCAGCAGTAGCGAGAGGGCCTACGAGCAGTACTTC
14 | TRBJ2-7 | TRBV7-9 | TRBD1 | many | CASSARDSPYEQYF | TGTGCCAGCAGCGCCCGGGACAGCCCCTACGAGCAGTACTTC
15 | TRBJ2-1 | TRBV20-1 | TRBD2 | NA | CSAKILSGVYNEQFF | TGCAGTGCAAAGATCCTTAGCGGGGTCTACAATGAGCAGTTCTTC
13 | TRBJ1-6 | TRBV10-1 | NA | many | CASSPQRDSPLHF | TGCGCCAGCAGTCCCCAAAGGGATTCACCCCTCCACTTT
15 | TRBJ1-1 | TRBV19 | NA | many | CASRRGAGIIAEAFF | TGTGCCAGTAGAAGGGGCGCGGGGATTATTGCTGAAGCTTTCTTT
15 | TRBJ2-6 | TRBV7-2 | NA | many | CASSSRHSGANVLTF | TGTGCCAGCAGCTCCAGACACTCTGGGGCCAACGTCCTGACTTTC
14 | TRBJ2-5 | TRBV18 | TRBD1 | NA | CASSPYRGRETQYF | TGTGCCAGCTCACCCTACAGGGGTCGGGAGACCCAGTACTTC
15 | TRBJ1-4 | TRBV6-1 | TRBD1 | few | CASTNRGTVGEKLFF | TGTGCCAGCACCAACAGGGGGACGGTCGGAGAAAAACTGTTTTTT
13 | TRBJ1-5 | TRBV4-2 | NA | many | CASSQGANQPQHF | TGTGCCAGCAGCCAGGGGGCAAATCAGCCCCAGCATTTT
15 | TRBJ1-5 | TRBV20-1 | NA | many | CSARDPRFSNQPQHF | TGCAGTGCTAGAGATCCTCGGTTCAGCAATCAGCCCCAGCATTTT
15 | TRBJ1-2 | TRBV5-5 | NA | NA | CASSGREKGGYGYTF | TGTGCCAGCAGCGGTCGGGAGAAAGGGGGATATGGCTACACCTTC
13 | TRBJ1-3 | TRBV20-1 | NA | NA | CSAPRGAGNTIYF | TGCAGTGCTCCCCGGGGAGCTGGAAACACCATATATTTT
11 | TRBJ2-7 | TRBV29-1 | NA | many | CSAGFPYEQYF | TGCAGCGCTGGGTTCCCCTACGAGCAGTACTTC
12 | TRBJ2-1 | TRBV4-3 | NA | many | CASSHSSGEQFF | TGCGCCAGCAGCCATTCCTCCGGGGAGCAGTTCTTC